This T cell receptor (beta chain) was documented in a study of T cells in pancreatic ductal adenocarcinoma. Findings and caveats of the study: The resected cohort was biased toward the minority with early-stage disease.

Regarding this clone: Its antigen is undetermined. An end of the junction does not agree with germline; a read error may underlie this. In the same sample, other DNA sequences code for this CDR3.

Clones were sequenced by immunoSEQ multiplex PCR, and TCRdb holds only the in-frame ones, with some missing. Of 4,000 to 6,000 clones listed, roughly 84% are singletons. Selected pancreatic ductal adenocarcinoma patients had undergone surgery without neoadjuvant therapy. Sequencing was carried out using pancreatic tumor tissue. This TCR came from a human donor with pancreatic ductal adenocarcinoma.

The CDR3 DNA reads TGCGCCAGCAGCTTACTAGCGGGGGGGATGAATGAACAGTTCTTC. As protein: CASSLLAGGMNEQFF. This chain uses TRBV5-1 with TRBJ2-1, with TRBD2 matching over 13 bases. The CDR3 covers 15 residues. In germline, CDR1 is SGHRS, CDR2 YFSETQ.